This T cell receptor beta chain appears in the sequencing data of a study of blood T cell repertoires in COVID-19. Study background: The United States, Italy and Spain provided the acute and convalescent COVID-19 samples.

CDR1 is SGHTA, CDR2 FQGNSA, per germline. With 2 bases removed from V and 6 bases from J, the gap between germline ends came to 10 bases. The CDR3 contains 13 residues. Per the study methods: Amplifying reference gene primers gave estimates of nucleated cell counts. The table came from immunoSEQ multiplex PCR; TCRdb's copy has only in-frame clones and leaves some out. The V and J calls and clone size are taken from that table; D and trimming were inferred from the DNA. The sample shows fewer than 85,000 clones, approximately 85% of them seen only once. The V gene is TRBV7-2, the J gene TRBJ1-1; D might be TRBD1 (6 bases). The receptor comes from a man at least 80 years old with acute or convalescent COVID-19. Material for sequencing was peripheral blood. The CDR3 nucleotides read TGTGCCAGCAGCTTAATCCAGGGGTCTGAAGCTTTCTTT. It specifies CASSLIQGSEAFF. The variable domain in full, completed from reference TRBV7-2 and TRBJ1-1, reads GAGVSQSPSNKVTEKGKDVELRCDPISGHTALYWYRQSLGQGLEFLIYFQGNSAPDKSGLPSDRFSAERTGGSVSTLTIQRTQQEDSAVYLCASSLIQGSEAFFGQGTRLTVV.